These 11 T cell receptor beta chains were sequenced from one sample in a study of cytomegalovirus exposure and HLA in healthy donors. PCR used 60 Vbeta primers and 13 Jbeta primers. TCRdb keeps only in-frame clones here, not all; method: immunoSEQ multiplex PCR. The sample has approximately 120,000 clones, 15% to 20% seen once. The sample taken for sequencing was PBMCs. Receptors were obtained from a female donor in good health and CMV-seropositive.

The chain couples TRBV29-1 to TRBJ1-2; 7 bases are shared with TRBD1. V lost 4 bases to trimming and J lost 8 bases; unmatched junction nucleotides: 10. Germline assignment: CDR1 SQVTM and CDR2 ANQGSEA. The CDR3 is made up of 13 amino acids. For the CDR3, the DNA is TGCAGCGTTGGAGAGACAGGGCCGGGAGGCTACACCTTC. It translates to CSVGETGPGGYTF. The full variable domain, with the rest looked up from reference TRBV29-1 and TRBJ1-2, is SAVISQKPSRDICQRGTSLTIQCQVDSQVTMMFWYRQQPGQSLTLIATANQGSEATYESGFVIDKFPISRPNLTFSTLTVSNMSPEDSSIYLCSVGETGPGGYTFGSGTRLTVV.

The sample holds a few counts of this clone. The chain uses TRBV11-2 and TRBJ1-6; 7 bases line up with TRBD1. The trim removed 5 bases at V and 11 bases at J, leaving 6 bases unmatched. This CDR3 is 13 amino acids long. In germline, CDR1 is SGHAT, CDR2 FQNNGV. The CDR3 DNA is TGTGCCAGCAGCACCCTCAGGGGGACACCCCTCCACTTT. This translates into CASSTLRGTPLHF.

The J gene is TRBJ1-6, the V gene TRBV27; TRBD1 aligns across 7 bases. Germline CDR1 and CDR2: MNHEY and SMNVEV (reference sequence). Losses at the gene ends were 5 bases for V and 7 bases for J; bases not matched to a gene: 8. CDR3 size: 15 residues. The CDR3 loop reads CASSPQTGINSPLHF. The CDR3 nucleotides read TGTGCCAGCAGTCCCCAGACAGGGATAAATTCACCCCTCCACTTT.

This clone has just a few counts. V gene TRBV7-2 combines with J gene TRBJ1-6; D is undetermined. With 5 bases removed from V and 0 bases from J, the gap between germline ends came to 11 bases. Germline V gene data show CDR1 as SGHTA and CDR2 as FQGNSA. The CDR3 consists of 16 residues. The DNA of the CDR3 is TGTGCCAGCAGCCCCCGGAGGTTCTCCTATAATTCACCCCTCCACTTT. Residues: CASSPRRFSYNSPLHF.

This chain links TRBV30 with TRBJ2-5; D may be TRBD2 (6 bases). V was cut by 8 bases and J by 9 bases, with 25 bases left in between. CDR3 length equals 14 residues. CDR1 GTSNPN and CDR2 SVGIG come from the germline V gene (reference sequence). CDR3 amino acids: CAAQIRRDPGAQYF. The DNA for the CDR3 is TGTGCCGCCCAAATTCGGCGGGATCCGGGGGCCCAGTACTTC.

This sequence joins TRBV4-1 and TRBJ1-1, with D possibly matching TRBD1 (5 bases). This CDR3 has 15 residues. V was shortened by 1 base and J by 10 bases, with 19 bases between the two germline ends. Germline loops: CDR1 MGHRA, CDR2 YSYEKL. The CDR3 sequence: CASSQGYPGRYGAFF. The CDR3 DNA is TGCGCCAGCAGCCAAGGTTATCCAGGGCGGTATGGAGCTTTCTTT.

This clone came up once. This sequence joins TRBV9 and TRBJ2-7; TRBD1 matches 7 bases. The trim removed 4 bases at V and 4 bases at J, leaving 11 bases unmatched. Germline lookup yields CDR1 SGDLS and CDR2 YYNGEE. The CDR3 contains 15 residues. The CDR3, as DNA: TGTGCCAGCAGCCGACAGGGCGATGCTAAATACGAGCAGTACTTC. Translating gives CASSRQGDAKYEQYF.

The chain combines TRBV7-6 with TRBJ2-7; D ambiguous. Trimming removed 3 bases at V and 6 bases at J, with 12 bases between. Germline-derived CDR1 and CDR2 are SGHVS and FNYEAQ. This CDR3 has 13 amino acids. The CDR3, as DNA: TGTGCCAGCAGCTTGTCCGGTTCTGGCGAGCAGTACTTC. Protein: CASSLSGSGEQYF.

This clone was counted a few times. This CDR3 is CASSSPGQGGDEQFF. CDR3 sequence (DNA): TGTGCCAGCAGCTCGCCGGGACAGGGGGGCGATGAGCAGTTCTTC. The rearrangement links TRBV7-9 to TRBJ2-1, with 11 nucleotides matching TRBD1. Germline CDR1 is SEHNR and CDR2 is FQNEAQ (reference sequence). V lost 4 bases to trimming and J lost 8 bases; unmatched junction nucleotides: 7. The CDR3 extends over 15 amino acids.

This rearrangement joins TRBV5-1 to TRBJ2-5, with TRBD2 matching over 9 bases. This CDR3 comprises 17 residues. V shed 4 bases and J 5 bases; nucleotides not matched to a gene: 15. Germline V gives CDR1 SGHRS, CDR2 YFSETQ. The DNA of the CDR3 is TGCGCCAGCAGCCCCGATCCTGCGGGAGGGCCTTTGGAGACCCAGTACTTC. Its protein product is CASSPDPAGGPLETQYF.

This clone was detected only a few times. The chain combines TRBV19 with TRBJ1-4, with 7 bases matching TRBD1. The CDR3 runs to 19 residues. Germline CDR1 and CDR2: LNHDA and SQIVND (reference sequence). The V and J ends lost 0 bases and 0 bases, in that order; junction bases with no gene match: 10. CDR3 amino acids: CASSIERGQKRATNEKLFF. The CDR3 nucleotides read TGTGCCAGTAGTATAGAACGGGGACAGAAAAGAGCAACTAATGAAAAACTGTTTTTT.